The source of this T cell receptor (beta chain) is a study of blood T cells in healthy people across ages. Primed by a sample-barcoded 5' primer and a J-beta primer mix, a second PCR proceeded for 7 to 11 cycles. TCRdb re-called the 5' RACE reads with MiXCR, one entry per CDR3 protein. The profile shows 1.5 million or so distinct CDR3 sequences, 42% of them singletons. This clonotype was counted between two and nine times. The antigen is not known. Study-level results: The study lacked donor CMV status, which possibly confounded expanded clonotype changes. There were more naive CD4+ cells and higher diversity in long-lived donors than in aged donors.

What was sequenced was blood. The clonotype originates from a woman aged 18-29 years in good health.

The CDR3 DNA reads TGTGCCAGCAGCTTACCCCGGACAGGGGAGGTATCGGACATTCAGTACTTC. Its translation is CASSLPRTGEVSDIQYF. The J gene is TRBJ2-7, the V gene TRBV7-9; 9 nucleotides align to TRBD1. The end of the DNA fits TRBJ2-4 better, so the J call may be wrong. Germline loops: CDR1 SEHNR, CDR2 FQNEAQ (reference sequence). The CDR3 loop spans 17 amino acids.